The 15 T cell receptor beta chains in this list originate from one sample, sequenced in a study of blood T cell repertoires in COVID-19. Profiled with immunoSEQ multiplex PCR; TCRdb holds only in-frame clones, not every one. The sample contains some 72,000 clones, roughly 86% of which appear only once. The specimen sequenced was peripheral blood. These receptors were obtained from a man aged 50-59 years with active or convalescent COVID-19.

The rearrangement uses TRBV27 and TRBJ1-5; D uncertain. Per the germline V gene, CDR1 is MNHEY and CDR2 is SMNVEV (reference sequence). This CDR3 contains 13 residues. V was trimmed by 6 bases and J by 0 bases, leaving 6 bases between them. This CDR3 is CASRENSNQPQHF. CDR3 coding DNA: TGTGCCAGCAGGGAGAATAGCAATCAGCCCCAGCATTTT.

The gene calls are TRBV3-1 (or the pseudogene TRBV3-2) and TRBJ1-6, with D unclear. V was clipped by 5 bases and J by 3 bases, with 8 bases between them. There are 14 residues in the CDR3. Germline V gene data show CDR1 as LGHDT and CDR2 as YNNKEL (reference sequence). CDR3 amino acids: CASSSTSYNSPLHF. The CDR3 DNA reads TGTGCCAGCAGCTCAACAAGCTATAATTCACCCCTCCACTTT.

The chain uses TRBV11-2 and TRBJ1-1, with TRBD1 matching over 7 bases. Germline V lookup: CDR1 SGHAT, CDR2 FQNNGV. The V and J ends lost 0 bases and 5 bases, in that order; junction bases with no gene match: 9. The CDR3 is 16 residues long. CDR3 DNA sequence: TGTGCCAGCAGCTTAGATCCGGGGTCAGGGGGGACTGAAGCTTTCTTT. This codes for CASSLDPGSGGTEAFF.

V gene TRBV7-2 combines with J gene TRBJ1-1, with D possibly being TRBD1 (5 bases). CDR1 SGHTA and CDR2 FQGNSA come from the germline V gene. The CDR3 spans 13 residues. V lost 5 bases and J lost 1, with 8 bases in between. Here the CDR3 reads CASSLQGNTEAFF. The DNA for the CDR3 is TGTGCCAGCAGCCTCCAGGGGAACACTGAAGCTTTCTTT.

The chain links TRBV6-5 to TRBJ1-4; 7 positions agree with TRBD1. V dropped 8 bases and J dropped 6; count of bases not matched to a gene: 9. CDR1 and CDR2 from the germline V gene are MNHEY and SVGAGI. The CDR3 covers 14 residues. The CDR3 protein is CASSTGARDEKLFF. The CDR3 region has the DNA TGTGCCAGCTCCACAGGGGCCAGGGATGAAAAACTGTTTTTT.

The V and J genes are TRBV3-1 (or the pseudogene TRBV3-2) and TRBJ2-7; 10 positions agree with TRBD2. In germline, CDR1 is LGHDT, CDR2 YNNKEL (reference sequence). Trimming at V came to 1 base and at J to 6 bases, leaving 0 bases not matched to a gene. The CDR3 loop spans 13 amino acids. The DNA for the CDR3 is TGTGCCAGCAGCCAAGGACTAGCGGGCGAGCAGTACTTC. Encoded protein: CASSQGLAGEQYF.

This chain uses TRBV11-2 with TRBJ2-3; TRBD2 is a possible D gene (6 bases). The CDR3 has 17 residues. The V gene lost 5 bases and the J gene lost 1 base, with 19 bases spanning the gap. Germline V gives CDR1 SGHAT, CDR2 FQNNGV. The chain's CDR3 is CASSLGGTGIRTDTQYF. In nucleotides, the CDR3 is TGTGCCAGCAGCCTCGGGGGTACCGGGATTCGCACAGATACGCAGTATTTT.

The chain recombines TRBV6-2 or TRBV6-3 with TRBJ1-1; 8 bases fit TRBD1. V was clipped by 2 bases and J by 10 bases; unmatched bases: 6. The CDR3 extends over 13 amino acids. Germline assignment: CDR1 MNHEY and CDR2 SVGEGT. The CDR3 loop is CASSYGQGAGAFF. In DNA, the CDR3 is TGTGCCAGCAGTTACGGGCAGGGGGCCGGAGCTTTCTTT.

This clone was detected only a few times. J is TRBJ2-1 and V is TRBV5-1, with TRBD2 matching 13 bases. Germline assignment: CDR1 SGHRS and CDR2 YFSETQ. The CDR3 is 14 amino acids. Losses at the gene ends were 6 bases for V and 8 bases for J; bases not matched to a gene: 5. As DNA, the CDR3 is TGCGCCAGCACAGGGGGACTAGCGGGGTATGAGCAGTTCTTC. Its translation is CASTGGLAGYEQFF.

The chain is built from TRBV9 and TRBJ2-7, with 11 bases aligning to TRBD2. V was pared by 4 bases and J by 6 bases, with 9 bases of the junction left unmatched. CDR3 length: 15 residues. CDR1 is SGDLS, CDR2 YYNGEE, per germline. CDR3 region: CASSPNSGGAGEQYF. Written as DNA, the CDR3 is TGTGCCAGCAGCCCCAATAGCGGGGGGGCCGGCGAGCAGTACTTC.

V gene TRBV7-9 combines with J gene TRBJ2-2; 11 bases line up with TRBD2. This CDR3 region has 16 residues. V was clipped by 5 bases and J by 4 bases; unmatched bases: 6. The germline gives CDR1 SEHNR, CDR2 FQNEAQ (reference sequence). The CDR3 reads CASSPVTSGGTGELFF. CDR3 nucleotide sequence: TGTGCCAGCAGCCCAGTAACTAGCGGGGGCACCGGGGAGCTGTTTTTT.

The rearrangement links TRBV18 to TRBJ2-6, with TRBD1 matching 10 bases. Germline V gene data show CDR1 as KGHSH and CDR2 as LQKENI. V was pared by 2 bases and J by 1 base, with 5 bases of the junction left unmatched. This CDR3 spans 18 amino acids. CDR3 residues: CASSPGTGAFSGANVLTF. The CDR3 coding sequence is TGTGCCAGCTCACCAGGGACAGGGGCTTTTTCTGGGGCCAACGTCCTGACTTTC.

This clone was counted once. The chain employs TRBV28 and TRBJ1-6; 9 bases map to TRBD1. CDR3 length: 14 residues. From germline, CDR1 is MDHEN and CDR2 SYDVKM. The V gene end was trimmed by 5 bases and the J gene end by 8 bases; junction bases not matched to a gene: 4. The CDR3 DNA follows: TGTGCCAGCAGTCGGACAGGGGAGGATTCACCCCTCCACTTT. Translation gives CASSRTGEDSPLHF.

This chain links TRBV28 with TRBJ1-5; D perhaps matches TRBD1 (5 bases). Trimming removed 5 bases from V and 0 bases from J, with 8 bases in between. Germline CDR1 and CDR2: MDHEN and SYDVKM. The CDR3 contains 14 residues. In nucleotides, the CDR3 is TGTGCCAGCAGTCGACAGTCTAGCAATCAGCCCCAGCATTTT. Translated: CASSRQSSNQPQHF.

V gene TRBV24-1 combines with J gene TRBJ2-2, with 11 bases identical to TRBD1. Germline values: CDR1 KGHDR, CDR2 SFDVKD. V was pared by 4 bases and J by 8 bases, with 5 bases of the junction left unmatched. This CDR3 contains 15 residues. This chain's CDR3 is CATSDTGTGGGELFF. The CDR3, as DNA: TGTGCCACCAGTGACACCGGGACAGGGGGTGGGGAGCTGTTTTTT.